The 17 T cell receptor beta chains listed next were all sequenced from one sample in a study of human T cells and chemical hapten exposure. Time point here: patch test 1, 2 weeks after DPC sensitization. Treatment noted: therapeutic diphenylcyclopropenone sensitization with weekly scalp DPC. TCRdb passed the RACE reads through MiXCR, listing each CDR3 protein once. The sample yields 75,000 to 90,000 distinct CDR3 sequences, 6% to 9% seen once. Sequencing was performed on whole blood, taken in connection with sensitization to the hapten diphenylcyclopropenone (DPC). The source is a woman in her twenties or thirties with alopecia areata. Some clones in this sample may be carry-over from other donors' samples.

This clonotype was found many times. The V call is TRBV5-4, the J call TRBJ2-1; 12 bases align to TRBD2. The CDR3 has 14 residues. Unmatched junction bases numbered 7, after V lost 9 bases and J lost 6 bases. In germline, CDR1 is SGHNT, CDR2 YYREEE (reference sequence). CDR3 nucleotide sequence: TGTGCCATCCCTAGCGGGGGGGCCCGCAATGAGCAGTTCTTC. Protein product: CAIPSGGARNEQFF.

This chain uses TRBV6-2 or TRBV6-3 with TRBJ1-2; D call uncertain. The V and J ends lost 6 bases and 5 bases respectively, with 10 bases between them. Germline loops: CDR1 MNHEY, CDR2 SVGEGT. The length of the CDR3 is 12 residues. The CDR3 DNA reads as TGTGCCAGCAGGGATCGTTTATATGGCTACACCTTC. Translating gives CASRDRLYGYTF.

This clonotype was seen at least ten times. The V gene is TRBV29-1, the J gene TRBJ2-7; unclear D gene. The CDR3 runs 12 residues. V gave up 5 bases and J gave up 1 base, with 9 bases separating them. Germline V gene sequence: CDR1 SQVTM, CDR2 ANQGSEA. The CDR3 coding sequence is TGCAGCGTTAAGATTCATTCCTACGAGCAGTACTTC. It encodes CSVKIHSYEQYF.

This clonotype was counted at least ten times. The CDR3 DNA follows: TGTGCCAGCAGTGAAGCTGAGGACAGTACTAACTATGGCTACACCTTC. Residues: CASSEAEDSTNYGYTF. This sequence joins TRBV6-1 and TRBJ1-2, with D maybe TRBD1 (6 bases). The germline V gene encodes CDR1 MNHNS and CDR2 SASEGT. V shed 0 bases and J shed 0 bases, with 11 bases lying between them. The CDR3 is 16 residues long.

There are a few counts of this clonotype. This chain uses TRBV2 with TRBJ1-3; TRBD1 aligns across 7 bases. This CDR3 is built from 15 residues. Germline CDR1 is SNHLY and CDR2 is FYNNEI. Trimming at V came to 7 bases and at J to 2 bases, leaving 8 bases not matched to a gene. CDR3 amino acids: CASMMTGLTGNTIYF. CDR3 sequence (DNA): TGTGCCAGCATGATGACAGGGTTAACTGGAAACACCATATATTTT.

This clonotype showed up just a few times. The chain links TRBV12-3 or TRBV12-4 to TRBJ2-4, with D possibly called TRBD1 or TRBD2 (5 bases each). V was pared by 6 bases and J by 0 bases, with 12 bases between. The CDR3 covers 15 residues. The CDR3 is CASSRDGAAKNIQYF. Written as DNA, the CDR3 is TGTGCCAGCAGCCGTGACGGGGCAGCCAAAAACATTCAGTACTTC.

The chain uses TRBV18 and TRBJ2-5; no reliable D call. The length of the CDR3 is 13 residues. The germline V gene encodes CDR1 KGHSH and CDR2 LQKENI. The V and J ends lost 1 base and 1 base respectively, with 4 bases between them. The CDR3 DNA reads TGTGCCAGCTCACCACATTTCCAAGAGACCCAGTACTTC. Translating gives CASSPHFQETQYF.

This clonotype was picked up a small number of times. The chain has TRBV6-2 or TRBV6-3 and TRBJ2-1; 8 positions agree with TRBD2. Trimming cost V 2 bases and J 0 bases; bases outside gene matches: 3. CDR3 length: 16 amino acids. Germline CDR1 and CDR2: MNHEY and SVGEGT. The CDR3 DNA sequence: TGTGCCAGCAGTTACGGCGGGGGGATCTCCTACAATGAGCAGTTCTTC. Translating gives CASSYGGGISYNEQFF.

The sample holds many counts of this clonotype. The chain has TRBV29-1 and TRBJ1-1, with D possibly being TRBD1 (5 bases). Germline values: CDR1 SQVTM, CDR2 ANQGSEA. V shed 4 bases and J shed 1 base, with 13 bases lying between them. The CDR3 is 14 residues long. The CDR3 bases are TGCAGCGTTGTATCCCCCCAGGGGAACACTGAAGCTTTCTTT. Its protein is CSVVSPQGNTEAFF.

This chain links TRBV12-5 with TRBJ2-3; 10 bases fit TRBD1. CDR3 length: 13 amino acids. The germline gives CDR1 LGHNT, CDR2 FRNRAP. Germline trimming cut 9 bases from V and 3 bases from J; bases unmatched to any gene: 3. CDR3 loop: CASAGQGTDTQYF. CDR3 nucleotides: TGTGCTAGCGCGGGACAGGGGACAGATACGCAGTATTTT.

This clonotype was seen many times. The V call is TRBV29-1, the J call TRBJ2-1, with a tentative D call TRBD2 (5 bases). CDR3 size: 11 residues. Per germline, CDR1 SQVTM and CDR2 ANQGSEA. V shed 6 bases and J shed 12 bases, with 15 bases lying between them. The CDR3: CSVPEGTGQFF. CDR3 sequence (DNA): TGCAGCGTCCCCGAGGGCACCGGGCAGTTCTTC.

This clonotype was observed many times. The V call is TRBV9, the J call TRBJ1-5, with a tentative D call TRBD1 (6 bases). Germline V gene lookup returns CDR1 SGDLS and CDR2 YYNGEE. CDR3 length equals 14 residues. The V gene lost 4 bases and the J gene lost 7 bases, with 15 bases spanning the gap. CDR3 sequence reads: CASSPTGFPQPQHF. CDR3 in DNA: TGTGCCAGCAGCCCTACAGGGTTCCCCCAGCCCCAGCATTTT.

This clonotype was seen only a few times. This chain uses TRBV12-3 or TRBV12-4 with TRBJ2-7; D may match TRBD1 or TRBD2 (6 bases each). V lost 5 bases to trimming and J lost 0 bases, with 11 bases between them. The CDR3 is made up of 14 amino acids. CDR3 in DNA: TGTGCCAGCAGTAGAGGGGGGAGCTCCTACGAGCAGTACTTC. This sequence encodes CASSRGGSSYEQYF.

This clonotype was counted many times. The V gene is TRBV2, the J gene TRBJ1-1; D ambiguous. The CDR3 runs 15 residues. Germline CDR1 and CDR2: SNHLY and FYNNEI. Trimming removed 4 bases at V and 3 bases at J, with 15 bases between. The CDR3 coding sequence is TGTGCCAGCAGTGCTAGTCTAATTGGGGACACTGAAGCTTTCTTT. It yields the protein CASSASLIGDTEAFF.

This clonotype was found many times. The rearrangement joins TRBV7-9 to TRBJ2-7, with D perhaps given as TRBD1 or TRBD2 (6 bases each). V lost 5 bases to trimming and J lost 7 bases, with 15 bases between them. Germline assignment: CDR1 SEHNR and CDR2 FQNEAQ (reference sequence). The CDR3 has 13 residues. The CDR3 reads CASSAQGLLEQYF. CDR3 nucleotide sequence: TGTGCCAGCAGCGCACAGGGACTGCTAGAGCAGTACTTC.

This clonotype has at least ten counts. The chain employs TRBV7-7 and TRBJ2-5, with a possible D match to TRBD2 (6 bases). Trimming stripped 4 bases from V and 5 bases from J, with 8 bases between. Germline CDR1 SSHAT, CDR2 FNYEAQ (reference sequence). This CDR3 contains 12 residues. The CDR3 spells CASSSAGETQYF. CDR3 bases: TGTGCCAGCAGCTCCGCGGGGGAGACCCAGTACTTC.

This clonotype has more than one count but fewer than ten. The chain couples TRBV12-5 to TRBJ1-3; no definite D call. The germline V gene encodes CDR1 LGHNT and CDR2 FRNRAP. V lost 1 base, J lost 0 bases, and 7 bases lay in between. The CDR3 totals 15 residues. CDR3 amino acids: CASGLGQSSGNTIYF. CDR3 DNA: TGTGCTAGTGGTTTGGGGCAGAGCTCTGGAAACACCATATATTTT.